The 20 T cell receptor beta chains in this list originate from one sample, sequenced in a study of CXCR3-negative and CXCR3-positive naive CD8 T cells. Study-level points and caveats: Against CXCR3-negative naive cells, CXCR3-positive naive cells showed more hydrophobic TRB CDR3s.

Their antigens are not known. Via 5' RACE with UMI labels, TRB cDNA libraries were prepared. TCRdb reprocessed the 5' RACE reads and keeps a single row for each CDR3 protein, giving no DNA. The sample has 150,000 to 180,000 distinct CDR3 sequences. Sample: naive CXCR3+ CD8+ T cells from blood. Subset denoted: CD45RO-CCR7+CD27+CD95- naive CD8+ T cells expressing CXCR3 (TNR3+). Receptors were obtained from a human donor in good health. Some clones in this sample may be carry-over from other donors' samples.

The V gene is TRBV15, the J gene TRBJ2-3; TCRdb names TRBD1, which stays unverified in the absence of DNA. The CDR3 consists of 19 residues. Germline assignment: CDR1 LNHNV and CDR2 YYDKDF (reference sequence). The CDR3 spells CATSREPPDTGWSTDTQYF.

The chain carries TRBV12-3 or TRBV12-4 and TRBJ2-3; TCRdb lists TRBD1, though no DNA is available to test this call. This CDR3 comprises 12 residues. The chain's CDR3 is CASSDGALGQYF.

J is TRBJ2-1 and V is TRBV29-1; as DNA is missing, the TRBD1 call by TCRdb cannot be tested. CDR3 length: 13 residues. Germline CDR1 and CDR2: SQVTM and ANQGSEA. This CDR3 is CSVLGAWEYEQFF.

The chain couples TRBV7-2 to TRBJ2-7; as DNA is missing, the TRBD1 call by TCRdb cannot be tested. This CDR3 region has 15 residues. Germline CDR1 is SGHTA and CDR2 is FQGNSA. CDR3 sequence: CASSQQGTPSYEQYF.

The CDR3 reads CASSQQGIHQPQHF. The V and J genes are TRBV6-2 or TRBV6-3 and TRBJ1-5; the TCRdb call, TRBD1, lacks DNA for checking. Per germline, CDR1 MNHEY and CDR2 SVGEGT. The CDR3 consists of 14 residues.

The V call is TRBV7-9, the J call TRBJ2-7; with no DNA, the TCRdb D assignment of TRBD1 cannot be verified. This CDR3 spans 16 amino acids. Germline CDR1 SEHNR, CDR2 FQNEAQ (reference sequence). CDR3 sequence reads: CASSLVGGEASYEQYF.

CDR3 sequence reads: CASSQDQVGYEQFF. This chain uses TRBV4-2 with TRBJ2-1. The germline CDR1 and CDR2 sequences are LGHNA and YNFKEQ. This CDR3 is built from 14 residues.

The rearrangement joins TRBV12-3 or TRBV12-4 to TRBJ1-2; TCRdb designates TRBD1, a call that cannot be tested without DNA. CDR3 length equals 13 residues. The chain's CDR3 is CASSFQGDYGYTF.

The V and J genes are TRBV12-3 or TRBV12-4 and TRBJ1-2. The CDR3 consists of 13 residues. The CDR3: CASRDYGGSGYTF.

This chain uses TRBV19 with TRBJ2-1; no DNA is available, so the TRBD2 call from TCRdb remains unchecked. Germline assignment: CDR1 LNHDA and CDR2 SQIVND (reference sequence). The CDR3 is 14 amino acids. CDR3 amino acids: CASETSGRYNEQFF.

The chain has TRBV2 and TRBJ2-7; TCRdb outputs TRBD1, but without DNA this stays unchecked. Germline V gene lookup returns CDR1 SNHLY and CDR2 FYNNEI. The CDR3 totals 16 residues. The CDR3 sequence is CASTNYPPRDRDEQYF.

V is TRBV15 and J is TRBJ2-5. Germline assignment: CDR1 LNHNV and CDR2 YYDKDF (reference sequence). The CDR3 loop spans 14 amino acids. The CDR3 region is CATSRVRYQETQYF. Combining the CDR3 with reference TRBV15 and TRBJ2-5 gives the whole variable domain DAMVIQNPRYQVTQFGKPVTLSCSQTLNHNVMYWYQQKSSQAPKLLFHYYDKDFNNEADTPDNFQSRRPNTSFCFLDIRSPGLGDTAMYLCATSRVRYQETQYFGPGTRLLVL.

CDR3 protein: CASSDSGGETQYF. The chain has TRBV9 and TRBJ2-5; TCRdb gives TRBD1 as the D gene, but with no DNA this cannot be confirmed. This CDR3 has 13 amino acids. Germline V gene lookup returns CDR1 SGDLS and CDR2 YYNGEE.

This chain links TRBV29-1 with TRBJ2-7; TCRdb's D call, TRBD1, is unchecked because there is no DNA. CDR3 length: 11 residues. Per germline, CDR1 SQVTM and CDR2 ANQGSEA. The CDR3: CSVPLAGEQYF.

This sequence joins TRBV5-4 and TRBJ2-3; TCRdb names TRBD2, which stays unverified in the absence of DNA. The CDR3 consists of 17 residues. Germline lookup yields CDR1 SGHNT and CDR2 YYREEE (reference sequence). CDR3 amino acids: CASSLAWTSGSTDTQYF.

The chain recombines TRBV7-6 with TRBJ2-1; with no DNA, the TCRdb D assignment of TRBD2 cannot be verified. Germline CDR1 SGHVS, CDR2 FNYEAQ. The CDR3 extends over 16 amino acids. The CDR3: CASSLVSSASYNEQFF.

The chain couples TRBV29-1 to TRBJ2-1; TCRdb's D gene call, TRBD1, goes unchecked for lack of DNA. Germline loops: CDR1 SQVTM, CDR2 ANQGSEA. The CDR3 covers 17 residues. This chain's CDR3 is CSVEEKNRGFSYNEQFF.

This CDR3 reads CSASPWVYGSHYEQYF. The V call is TRBV20-1, the J call TRBJ2-7. Looked up from germline, CDR1 is DFQATT and CDR2 is SNEGSKA (reference sequence). The CDR3 consists of 16 residues.

The chain has TRBV28 and TRBJ2-7; the D call from TCRdb, TRBD1, cannot be confirmed without DNA. The germline CDR1 and CDR2 sequences are MDHEN and SYDVKM. This CDR3 contains 14 residues. The CDR3 loop is CASHSRDGNYEQYF.

The chain employs TRBV2 and TRBJ2-2; absent DNA, TCRdb's TRBD1 call cannot be checked. The CDR3 extends over 16 amino acids. Germline V lookup: CDR1 SNHLY, CDR2 FYNNEI. CDR3 region: CASSEIRTANTGELFF.